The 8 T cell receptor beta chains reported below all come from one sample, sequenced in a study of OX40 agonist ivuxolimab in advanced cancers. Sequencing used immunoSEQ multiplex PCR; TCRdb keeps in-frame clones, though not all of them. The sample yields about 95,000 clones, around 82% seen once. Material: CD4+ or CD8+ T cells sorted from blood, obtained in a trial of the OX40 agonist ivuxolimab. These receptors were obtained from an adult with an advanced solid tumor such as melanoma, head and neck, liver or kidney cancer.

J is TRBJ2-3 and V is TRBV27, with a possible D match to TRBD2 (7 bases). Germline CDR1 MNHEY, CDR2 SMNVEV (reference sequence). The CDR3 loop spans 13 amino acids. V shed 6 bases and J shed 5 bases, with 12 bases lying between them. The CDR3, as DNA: TGTGCCAGCAGGCAGGGGAGGGGAGATACGCAGTATTTT. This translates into CASRQGRGDTQYF.

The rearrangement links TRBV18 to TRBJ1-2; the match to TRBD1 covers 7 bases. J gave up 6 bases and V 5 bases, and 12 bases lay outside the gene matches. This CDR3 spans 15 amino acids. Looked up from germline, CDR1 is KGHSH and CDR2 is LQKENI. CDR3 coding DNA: TGTGCCAGCTCAAACTCCCCTGAGGGGGCAGATGGCTACACCTTC. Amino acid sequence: CASSNSPEGADGYTF.

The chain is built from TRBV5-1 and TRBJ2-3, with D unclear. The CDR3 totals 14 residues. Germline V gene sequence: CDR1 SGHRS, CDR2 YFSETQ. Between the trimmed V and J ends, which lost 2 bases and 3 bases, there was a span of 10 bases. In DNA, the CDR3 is TGCGCCAGCAGCTTCGCGGCGGATACAGATACGCAGTATTTT. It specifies CASSFAADTDTQYF.

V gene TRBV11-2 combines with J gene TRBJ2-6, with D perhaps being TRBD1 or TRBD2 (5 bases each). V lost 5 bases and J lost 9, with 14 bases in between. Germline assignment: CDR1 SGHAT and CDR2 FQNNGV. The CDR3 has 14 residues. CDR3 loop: CASSQQRGGNVLTF. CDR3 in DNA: TGTGCCAGCAGCCAACAGAGGGGCGGCAACGTCCTGACTTTC.

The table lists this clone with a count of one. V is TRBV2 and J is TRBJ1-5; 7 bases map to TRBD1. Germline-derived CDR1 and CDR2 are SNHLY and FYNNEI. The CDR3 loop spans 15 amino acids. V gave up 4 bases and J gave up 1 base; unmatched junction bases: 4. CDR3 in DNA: TGTGCCAGCAGTGTGACAGGGAAGAGCAATCAGCCCCAGCATTTT. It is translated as CASSVTGKSNQPQHF.

The CDR3 DNA reads TGTGCCAGCAATGGCAGCTGGAGGGAAAAACTGTTTTTT. Encoded protein: CASNGSWREKLFF. This chain joins TRBV2 and TRBJ1-4; no reliable D call. V was clipped by 7 bases and J by 8 bases, with 14 bases between them. The CDR3 has 13 residues. CDR1 and CDR2 from the germline V gene are SNHLY and FYNNEI.

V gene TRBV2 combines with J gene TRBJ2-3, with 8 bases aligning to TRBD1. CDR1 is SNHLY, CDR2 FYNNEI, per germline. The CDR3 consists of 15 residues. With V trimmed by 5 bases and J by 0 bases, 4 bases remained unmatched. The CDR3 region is CASSRDRISTDTQYF. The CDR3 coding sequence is TGTGCCAGCAGTCGGGACAGGATAAGCACAGATACGCAGTATTTT.

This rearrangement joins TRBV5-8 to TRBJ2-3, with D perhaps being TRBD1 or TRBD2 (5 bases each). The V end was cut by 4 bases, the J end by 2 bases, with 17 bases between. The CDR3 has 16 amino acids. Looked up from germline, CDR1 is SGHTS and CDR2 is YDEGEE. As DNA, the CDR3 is TGTGCCAGCAGCCGTTTAACCCGGGACCCCACAGATACGCAGTATTTT. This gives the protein CASSRLTRDPTDTQYF.